One sample yielded the 9 T cell receptor beta chains listed below, sequenced in a study of cytomegalovirus exposure and HLA in healthy donors. The study ran its PCR with 60 Vbeta and 13 Jbeta primers. Libraries were prepared by immunoSEQ multiplex PCR; TCRdb keeps only in-frame clonotypes and omits some of them. This table holds some 110,000 clones, roughly 15% found once. The sequenced sample consisted of PBMCs. The receptor set was obtained from a female donor in good health and CMV-seronegative.

V is TRBV28 and J is TRBJ2-7; 10 bases map to TRBD1. V lost 5 bases, J lost 4 bases, and 14 bases stayed unmatched. Germline V gene data show CDR1 as MDHEN and CDR2 as SYDVKM. CDR3 length equals 17 residues. CDR3 protein: CASSTGPLTGGKYEQYF. CDR3 coding DNA: TGTGCCAGCAGTACAGGCCCCTTGACAGGGGGCAAGTACGAGCAGTACTTC.

Worth noting for this clone: One end of the junction does not line up with germline, which may come from a read error. J is TRBJ1-3 and V is TRBV7-9; tentatively, D is TRBD1 (5 bases). Germline V gene data show CDR1 as SEHNR and CDR2 as FQNEAQ (reference sequence). The CDR3 is 16 amino acids. The chain's CDR3 is CASTLLGGVSGNTIYF. The CDR3 DNA reads TGTGCCAGCACCTTACTGGGGGGGGTCTCTGGAAACACCATATATTTT.

The table lists this clone with a few counts. The chain uses TRBV2 and TRBJ2-1; TRBD2 agrees at 9 bases. With 8 bases clipped from V and 6 bases from J, the junction kept 5 bases outside the gene matches. The CDR3 length is 13 residues. Germline assignment: CDR1 SNHLY and CDR2 FYNNEI. In DNA form, the CDR3 reads TGTGCCAGCTGTAGCGGGAGTAGCAATGAGCAGTTCTTC. Protein sequence: CASCSGSSNEQFF.

The chain carries TRBV5-1 and TRBJ2-1; TRBD2 matches 11 bases. The CDR3 length is 14 residues. V lost 0 bases and J lost 10; bases outside the gene matches: 3. CDR1 and CDR2 (germline): SGHRS, YFSETQ. The CDR3 here is CASSLDSGRVEQFF. The CDR3 DNA sequence: TGCGCCAGCAGCTTGGATAGCGGGAGGGTAGAGCAGTTCTTC.

The sample holds a few counts of this clone. The V call is TRBV30, the J call TRBJ2-2; 8 bases map to TRBD2. The V gene end was trimmed by 0 bases and the J gene end by 6 bases; junction bases not matched to a gene: 6. Germline V gene lookup returns CDR1 GTSNPN and CDR2 SVGIG (reference sequence). This CDR3 is 15 amino acids long. In nucleotides, the CDR3 is TGTGCCTGGAGTGTCTGGGGACTAGGCGCCGGGGAGCTGTTTTTT. Translated: CAWSVWGLGAGELFF.

The V call is TRBV7-2, the J call TRBJ2-7, with TRBD1 matching over 8 bases. J gave up 3 bases and V 5 bases, and 6 bases lay outside the gene matches. The CDR3 consists of 14 residues. Germline lookup yields CDR1 SGHTA and CDR2 FQGNSA. The CDR3 here is CASSTRQGFYEQYF. Written as DNA, the CDR3 is TGTGCCAGCAGCACACGACAGGGGTTCTACGAGCAGTACTTC.

The genes are TRBV21-1 and TRBJ1-6; the table assigns TRBD1, which was not confirmed against the DNA. TRBV21-1 is labeled a pseudogene. The CDR3 spans 16 residues. The CDR3 region has the DNA TGTGCCAGCAGCAAAGAAGTCCACAGAAATAATTCACCCCTCCACTTT. This codes for CASSKEVHRNNSPLHF.

This rearrangement joins TRBV4-2 to TRBJ1-4; a weak D match, TRBD1 (6 bases). CDR3 length: 15 residues. Looked up from germline, CDR1 is LGHNA and CDR2 is YNFKEQ. With 0 bases removed from V and 5 bases from J, the gap between germline ends came to 10 bases. DNA of the CDR3: TGTGCCAGCAGCCAAGAATCAGGGGAGAATGAAAAACTGTTTTTT. Its translation is CASSQESGENEKLFF.

The rearrangement links TRBV6-1 to TRBJ1-5; weak D call: TRBD1 (6 bases). The V end lost 2 bases, the J end lost 3 bases, and 14 bases lay between the germline ends. This CDR3 is 16 amino acids long. Germline V gene data show CDR1 as MNHNS and CDR2 as SASEGT. The CDR3, as DNA: TGTGCCAGCAGTGAACCGTCCCCAGGGGTCAATCAGCCCCAGCATTTT. Encoded protein: CASSEPSPGVNQPQHF.